Listed here are 3 T cell receptor beta chains from one sample, sequenced in a study of neurological immune-mediated disorders. Each CDR3 protein gets one entry after TCRdb re-called the 5' RACE reads with MiXCR. The top ten hold roughly 6.8% of the sample, which has some 79,000 distinct CDR3 sequences, roughly an eighth seen once. Sequencing was done on a sample of PBMCs. The receptors were gathered from a woman between 50 and 59 years old in good health.

This clonotype was counted at least ten times. The chain employs TRBV5-1 and TRBJ2-7; D unresolved. The CDR3 contains 14 residues. V shed 4 bases and J shed 5 bases, with 16 bases lying between them. Germline V gene data show CDR1 as SGHRS and CDR2 as YFSETQ. CDR3 in amino acids: CASSPNGVNDEQYF. Written as DNA, the CDR3 is TGCGCCAGCAGCCCCAATGGGGTCAACGACGAGCAGTACTTC.

Ten or more counts support this clonotype. The chain couples TRBV7-2 to TRBJ2-7, with TRBD2 matching over 12 bases. The CDR3 covers 16 residues. Germline lookup yields CDR1 SGHTA and CDR2 FQGNSA. The V segment lost 5 bases and the J segment 1 base; nucleotides outside the gene matches: 6. The CDR3 is CASSLTSGGISYEQYF. The CDR3 DNA is TGTGCCAGCAGCCTGACTAGCGGGGGCATATCCTACGAGCAGTACTTC.

This clonotype was picked up many times. The chain links TRBV27 to TRBJ1-6, with 9 bases fitting TRBD1. Germline V lookup: CDR1 MNHEY, CDR2 SMNVEV (reference sequence). V lost 6 bases to trimming and J lost 9 bases; unmatched junction nucleotides: 6. The CDR3 has 14 residues. CDR3 in amino acids: CASSRDRAGSPLHF. The DNA for the CDR3 is TGTGCCAGCAGCCGGGACAGGGCTGGTTCACCCCTCCACTTT.